The 14 T cell receptor beta chains listed next were all sequenced from one sample in a study of shared clonotypes between healthy human individuals. This table comes from immunoSEQ multiplex PCR, and its TCRdb copy is limited to in-frame clones, with some not included. Among some 350,000 clones, around 72% were seen once, and the ten largest hold approximately 10%. Source material: memory CD4+ T cells sorted from blood. The subset is: CD45RA-negative fraction. Receptors originate from a young man in good health.

The chain employs TRBV7-9 and TRBJ1-1, with 8 bases lining up with TRBD1. The CDR3 sequence is 14 residues long. V was clipped by 4 bases and J by 2 bases; unmatched bases: 3. Germline assignment: CDR1 SEHNR and CDR2 FQNEAQ (reference sequence). In DNA, the CDR3 is TGTGCCAGCAGCTCCCAGGGGGCCAACACTGAAGCTTTCTTT. This encodes CASSSQGANTEAFF.

This chain uses TRBV7-8 with TRBJ2-1, with 12 bases that match TRBD2. Germline trimming cut 0 bases from V and 9 bases from J; bases unmatched to any gene: 12. There are 18 residues in the CDR3. Looked up from germline, CDR1 is SGHVS and CDR2 is FQNEAQ. The CDR3 region is CASSLAQVLAGGPGEQFF. CDR3 sequence (DNA): TGTGCCAGCAGCTTAGCGCAAGTACTAGCGGGAGGTCCCGGTGAGCAGTTCTTC.

V and J are TRBV10-1 and TRBJ2-2, with 8 bases lining up with TRBD2. Trimming cost V 8 bases and J 0 bases; bases outside gene matches: 2. Germline assignment: CDR1 WNHNN and CDR2 SYGVQD (reference sequence). The CDR3 runs to 14 residues. The CDR3 loop is CASQRESNTGELFF. The CDR3 DNA sequence: TGCGCCAGCCAGCGGGAGTCGAACACCGGGGAGCTGTTTTTT.

This clone was detected only a few times. The rearrangement links TRBV25-1 to TRBJ1-1; TRBD1 agrees at 9 bases. The CDR3 is 17 amino acids. J lost 2 bases, V lost 3 bases, and 10 bases had no gene match. The germline V gene has CDR1 MGHDK and CDR2 SYGVNS. CDR3 DNA: TGTGCCAGCAGTGATCGTCCCGGGACAGGGTCTAACACTGAAGCTTTCTTT. It translates to CASSDRPGTGSNTEAFF.

The J gene is TRBJ2-7, the V gene TRBV27; no clear D gene. CDR3 length: 13 amino acids. Germline V gives CDR1 MNHEY, CDR2 SMNVEV (reference sequence). Trimming removed 4 bases at V and 0 bases at J, with 7 bases between. The CDR3 here is CASSSSPSYEQYF. The CDR3 DNA reads TGTGCCAGCAGTTCCAGTCCCTCCTACGAGCAGTACTTC.

The gene calls are TRBV30 and TRBJ2-2; D may correspond to TRBD1 or TRBD2 (6 bases each). The CDR3 runs 14 residues. Trimming cost V 0 bases and J 7 bases, with 12 bases left between them. CDR1 GTSNPN and CDR2 SVGIG come from the germline V gene (reference sequence). CDR3 in amino acids: CAWSVRRGDGELFF. The CDR3 DNA follows: TGTGCCTGGAGTGTACGGAGGGGGGACGGGGAGCTGTTTTTT.

The V and J genes are TRBV7-3 and TRBJ2-7; a possible D gene is TRBD1 (6 bases). Germline V gene lookup returns CDR1 SGHTA and CDR2 FQGTGA. V gave up 5 bases and J gave up 2 bases, with 10 bases separating them. The CDR3 has 13 amino acids. The DNA for the CDR3 is TGTGCCAGCAGCAGAGACAGGACCTACGAGCAGTACTTC. It encodes CASSRDRTYEQYF.

The chain has TRBV7-2 and TRBJ2-7; D might be TRBD2 (6 bases). The CDR3 consists of 14 residues. The ends were cut back, 4 bases at V and 0 bases at J, with 10 bases in the middle. The V gene's germline CDR1 is SGHTA and CDR2 FQGNSA. The CDR3 region is CASSWGDFSYEQYF. For the CDR3, the DNA is TGTGCCAGCAGCTGGGGGGACTTCTCCTACGAGCAGTACTTC.

The chain is built from TRBV14 and TRBJ1-2; D is perhaps TRBD1 (6 bases). The CDR3 has 14 residues. Trimming removed 2 bases from V and 6 bases from J, with 13 bases in between. The germline V gene encodes CDR1 SGHDN and CDR2 FVKESK. The CDR3 bases are TGTGCCAGCAGCCAATATCAGGGGTCACATGGCTACACCTTC. Its translation is CASSQYQGSHGYTF.

V gene TRBV5-5 combines with J gene TRBJ2-7; no firm D call. V lost 0 bases to trimming and J lost 1 base, with 11 bases between them. The CDR3 length is 15 residues. The germline CDR1 and CDR2 sequences are SGHKS and YYEKEE (reference sequence). For the CDR3, the DNA is TGTGCCAGCAGCTTGGGGGTATTCGGTTCCTACGAGCAGTACTTC. Translation gives CASSLGVFGSYEQYF.

This clone has just a few counts. The J gene is TRBJ2-2, the V gene TRBV18; D call uncertain. The CDR3 totals 15 residues. Germline V lookup: CDR1 KGHSH, CDR2 LQKENI. With 6 bases removed from V and 0 bases from J, the gap between germline ends came to 11 bases. DNA of the CDR3: TGTGCCAGCTCGGAAGTGCACTCGAACACCGGGGAGCTGTTTTTT. Translating gives CASSEVHSNTGELFF.

The rearrangement joins TRBV5-6 to TRBJ1-4; D is uncertain. Per the germline V gene, CDR1 is SGHDT and CDR2 is YYEEEE. The CDR3 extends over 15 amino acids. The ends were cut back, 0 bases at V and 8 bases at J, with 14 bases in the middle. CDR3 amino acids: CASSLGVTIGEKLFF. In DNA form, the CDR3 reads TGTGCCAGCAGCTTGGGGGTAACTATTGGAGAAAAACTGTTTTTT.

This sequence joins TRBV5-1 and TRBJ2-7; 7 nucleotides agree with TRBD1. V shed 4 bases, J shed 4 bases, and the junction held 5 bases outside the gene matches. The length of the CDR3 is 13 residues. Germline-derived CDR1 and CDR2 are SGHRS and YFSETQ. The CDR3 sequence is CASSRDRPYEQYF. CDR3 in DNA: TGCGCCAGCAGCCGGGACAGACCATACGAGCAGTACTTC.

The chain recombines TRBV2 with TRBJ2-5; 9 bases line up with TRBD1. Germline V CDR1 and CDR2: SNHLY, FYNNEI. This CDR3 contains 14 residues. Germline trimming cut 2 bases from V and 7 bases from J; bases unmatched to any gene: 5. The chain's CDR3 is CASSEIGGQGTQYF. In nucleotides, the CDR3 is TGTGCCAGCAGTGAAATCGGGGGACAGGGGACCCAGTACTTC.